A selection of T cell receptor beta chains follows, all from one sample in a study of T cells in localized non-small cell lung cancer. Produced via immunoSEQ multiplex PCR; TCRdb's table is partial and in-frame only. The table lists about 24,000 clones, 80% to 85% of them singletons. The input for sequencing was PBMCs, taken before any cancer treatment. The source is a man aged 40-75 years with stage II lung adenocarcinoma. CDR3s include the opening cysteine and the closing phenylalanine or tryptophan. The order of the fields is J gene, CDR3 length, D gene, V gene, clone size, CDR3 DNA, CDR3 protein. A D gene is named only where the DNA matches it firmly. Rows may omit the clone size; those that give it use once, few, many or a size class.

TRBJ2-1 | 14 | TRBD2 | TRBV5-1 | NA | TGCGCCAGCAGCCCTTTAGCGGGGTACAATGAGCAGTTCTTC | CASSPLAGYNEQFF
TRBJ2-3 | 17 | TRBD2 | TRBV27 | few | TGTGCCAGCAGGGGCTTAGGGGCGGGGGGTCAGACAGATACGCAGTATTTT | CASRGLGAGGQTDTQYF
TRBJ2-3 | 15 | NA | TRBV25-1 | once | TGTGCCAGCAGTGGTACCGGGACCTACACAGATACGCAGTATTTT | CASSGTGTYTDTQYF
TRBJ1-5 | 14 | TRBD1 | TRBV19 | NA | TGTGCCAGTAGTGACAGGGGCCGGAATCAGCCCCAGCATTTT | CASSDRGRNQPQHF
TRBJ2-7 | 11 | NA | TRBV7-2 | NA | TGTGCCAGCAGCCCATCCTACGAGCAGTACTTC | CASSPSYEQYF
TRBJ2-5 | 14 | TRBD1 | TRBV7-9 | NA | TGTGCCAGCAGCCACGGGACAGGGCGTGAGACCCAGTACTTC | CASSHGTGRETQYF
TRBJ1-1 | 13 | NA | TRBV19 | NA | TGTGCCAGTAGTATATACGAGAACACTGAAGCTTTCTTT | CASSIYENTEAFF
TRBJ2-2 | 16 | NA | TRBV19 | NA | TGTGCCAGTACTGGGGGGCTAGCGGCGAACACCGGGGAGCTGTTTTTT | CASTGGLAANTGELFF
TRBJ1-1 | 11 | TRBD1 | TRBV6-5 | NA | TGTGCCAGCAGTGACACAGGGGAGGCTTTCTTT | CASSDTGEAFF
TRBJ1-5 | 14 | TRBD1 | TRBV19 | once | TGTGCCAGTAGGGGGGACAGGGGAAATCAGCCCCAGCATTTT | CASRGDRGNQPQHF
TRBJ1-1 | 13 | TRBD1 | TRBV30 | few | TGTGCCTGGAGTTTATCTTCAACAGGGGACGCTTTCTTT | CAWSLSSTGDAFF
TRBJ2-5 | 14 | NA | TRBV7-9 | NA | TGTGCCAGCAGCTTAATTGGGGGGCAAGAGACCCAGTACTTC | CASSLIGGQETQYF
TRBJ2-6 | 20 | TRBD1 | TRBV7-3 | NA | TGTGCCAGCAGCGCAGGACAGGGGCGCCCCGGATTCTCTGGGGCCAACGTCCTGACTTTC | CASSAGQGRPGFSGANVLTF
TRBJ1-2 | 15 | NA | TRBV29-1 | NA | TGCAGCGTATCCCACACAGCCTATAATAACTATGGCTACACCTTC | CSVSHTAYNNYGYTF
TRBJ2-5 | 15 | NA | TRBV7-2 | NA | TGTGCCAGCAGCTTACGGGGAGGGGGAGTGGAGACCCAGTACTTC | CASSLRGGGVETQYF
TRBJ2-1 | 18 | NA | TRBV27 | NA | TGTGCCAGCAGTTTATATGGGGGGGCAAAGGGGTTTGACAATGAGCAGTTCTTC | CASSLYGGAKGFDNEQFF
TRBJ2-7 | 15 | TRBD2 | TRBV18 | NA | TGTGCCAGCTCACCAGGGACTAGCGGCCTCTACGAGCAGTACTTC | CASSPGTSGLYEQYF
TRBJ1-1 | 15 | NA | TRBV5-6 | NA | TGTGCCAGCAGCCGGCCTCTGGACGGGGAGACTGAAGCTTTCTTT | CASSRPLDGETEAFF
TRBJ1-4 | 16 | NA | TRBV4-3 | NA | TGCGCCAGCAGCCAAGATCTGGCAGACACTAATGAAAAACTGTTTTTT | CASSQDLADTNEKLFF
TRBJ1-2 | 16 | NA | TRBV28 | once | TGTGCCAGCAGTTTCCGGGGCATTCAGGCCTATTATGGCTACACCTTC | CASSFRGIQAYYGYTF
TRBJ2-7 | 17 | NA | TRBV13 | once | TGTGCCAGCAGCTCCGGGAGTTTCGTCCGAAGCTCCTACGAGCAGTACTTC | CASSSGSFVRSSYEQYF
TRBJ1-2 | 16 | TRBD1 | TRBV7-9 | NA | TGTGCCAGCAGCTCAGCCCTCCGGGACAGGGTTTATGGCTACACCTTC | CASSSALRDRVYGYTF
TRBJ2-1 | 17 | TRBD2 | TRBV4-2 | NA | TGTGCCAGCAGCCAAGATGTAACTAGCGGAATCTACAATGAGCAGTTCTTC | CASSQDVTSGIYNEQFF
TRBJ2-7 | 16 | TRBD1 | TRBV5-5 | NA | TGTGCCAGCAGCTTGGATGTCAGGGGGAATTCCTACGAGCAGTACTTC | CASSLDVRGNSYEQYF
TRBJ1-1 | 15 | NA | TRBV15 | NA | TGTGCCACCAGCAGAGATCTAGTCGGGGCTAAGCAGGCTTTCTTT | CATSRDLVGAKQAFF
TRBJ2-5 | 14 | TRBD1 | TRBV6-1 | NA | TGTGCCACCCGGACGACAGGGGGCATTGAGACCCAGTACTTC | CATRTTGGIETQYF
TRBJ2-3 | 14 | NA | TRBV5-1 | NA | TGCGCCAGCGGGTACTCTAGTGGGGCAGATACGCAGTATTTT | CASGYSSGADTQYF
TRBJ1-5 | 15 | NA | TRBV19 | NA | TGTGCCAGTAGGGACCAGGGACCTAGCAATCAGCCCCAGCATTTT | CASRDQGPSNQPQHF
TRBJ2-5 | 16 | TRBD2 | TRBV2 | NA | TGTGCCAGCAGTGGGGGACTAGCGGGCTCTCAAGAGACCCAGTACTTC | CASSGGLAGSQETQYF
TRBJ2-1 | 11 | NA | TRBV5-5 | NA | TGTGCCAGCAGCTTCGGGCAGAAGCAGTTCTTC | CASSFGQKQFF
TRBJ1-5 | 15 | NA | TRBV10-2 | NA | TGCGCCAGCAGTGAGTCGACTCGGGGGATTCAGCCCCAGCATTTT | CASSESTRGIQPQHF
TRBJ2-5 | 15 | NA | TRBV14 | NA | TGTGCCAGCAGTGCTGGGGATAGCCCTCAAGAGACCCAGTACTTC | CASSAGDSPQETQYF
TRBJ2-2 | 12 | NA | TRBV25-1 | NA | TGTGCCAGCAGTGAAAACACCGGGGAGCTGTTTTTT | CASSENTGELFF
TRBJ1-1 | 13 | TRBD1 | TRBV29-1 | few | TGCAGCGTTGCGGGACAGGAGAACACTGAAGCTTTCTTT | CSVAGQENTEAFF
TRBJ2-5 | 13 | TRBD1 | TRBV6-5 | NA | TGTGCCAGCAGCGACAGGGGTAATTTGGAGCAGTACTTC | CASSDRGNLEQYF
TRBJ2-5 | 14 | NA | TRBV6-5 | NA | TGTGCCAGCAGCCCCGAGGGGAGGCCGGAGACCCAGTACTTC | CASSPEGRPETQYF
TRBJ2-5 | 13 | NA | TRBV27 | once | TGTGCCAGCAGTTCAGGGTTCCAAGAGACCCAGTACTTC | CASSSGFQETQYF
TRBJ2-5 | 15 | TRBD2 | TRBV5-4 | NA | TGTGCCAGCAGGGTGGCGGGAGCGGGCCAAGAGACCCAGTACTTC | CASRVAGAGQETQYF
TRBJ1-4 | 13 | TRBD1 | TRBV10-3 | NA | TGTGCCATCAGTGAACAGGGGAATGAAAAACTGTTTTTT | CAISEQGNEKLFF
TRBJ2-5 | 17 | TRBD2 | TRBV19 | once | TGTGCCAGTAGTTCAGCGAAAGCGGGAGCTACCCAAGAGACCCAGTACTTC | CASSSAKAGATQETQYF
TRBJ1-1 | 15 | NA | TRBV7-3 | few | TGTGCCAGCAGCCCAGCCGGGGGGTCATCCACTGAAGCTTTCTTT | CASSPAGGSSTEAFF
TRBJ2-1 | 12 | NA | TRBV7-2 | few | TGTGCCAGCGACATCGATAGGACCAGCAAGTTCTTC | CASDIDRTSKFF
TRBJ2-5 | 13 | NA | TRBV7-8 | NA | TGTGCCAGCAGCCCGAACCATGAAGAGACCCAGTACTTC | CASSPNHEETQYF
TRBJ1-2 | 15 | NA | TRBV4-3 | NA | TGCGCCAGCAGCCAAGAAACAGGGACTAACTATGGCTACACCTTC | CASSQETGTNYGYTF
TRBJ2-2 | 17 | TRBD2 | TRBV7-7 | NA | TGTGCCAGCAGCCTACATACTAGCGGGAGTCGCACCGGGGAGCTGTTTTTT | CASSLHTSGSRTGELFF